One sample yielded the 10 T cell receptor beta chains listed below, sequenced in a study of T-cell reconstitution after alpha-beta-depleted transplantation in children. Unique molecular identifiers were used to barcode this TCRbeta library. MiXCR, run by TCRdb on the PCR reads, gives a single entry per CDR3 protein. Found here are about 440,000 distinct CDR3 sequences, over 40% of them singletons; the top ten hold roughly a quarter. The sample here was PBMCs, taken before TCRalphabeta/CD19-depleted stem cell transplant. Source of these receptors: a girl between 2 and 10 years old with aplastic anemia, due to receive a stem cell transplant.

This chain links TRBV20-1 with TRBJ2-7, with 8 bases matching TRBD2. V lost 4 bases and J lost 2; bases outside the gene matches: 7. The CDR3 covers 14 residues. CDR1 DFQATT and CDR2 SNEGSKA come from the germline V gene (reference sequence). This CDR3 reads CSATKTSATYEQYF. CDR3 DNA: TGCAGTGCTACTAAGACTAGCGCTACCTACGAGCAGTACTTC.

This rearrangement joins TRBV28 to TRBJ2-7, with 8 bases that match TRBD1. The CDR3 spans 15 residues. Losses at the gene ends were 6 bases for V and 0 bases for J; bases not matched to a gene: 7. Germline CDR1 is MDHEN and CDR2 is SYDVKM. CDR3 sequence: CASRSADRDSYEQYF. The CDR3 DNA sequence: TGTGCCAGCAGGTCGGCGGACAGGGACTCCTACGAGCAGTACTTC.

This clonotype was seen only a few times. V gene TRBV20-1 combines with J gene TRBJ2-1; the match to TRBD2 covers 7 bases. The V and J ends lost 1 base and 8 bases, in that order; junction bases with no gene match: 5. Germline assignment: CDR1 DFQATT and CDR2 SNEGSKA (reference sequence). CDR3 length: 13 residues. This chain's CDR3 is CSARVLAIYEQFF. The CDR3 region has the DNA TGCAGTGCTAGAGTACTAGCGATCTATGAGCAGTTCTTC.

The CDR3 bases are TGCGCCAGCAGCTTCCTTAGGGGGACTAACTATGGCTACACCTTC. Amino acids: CASSFLRGTNYGYTF. The V gene is TRBV5-1, the J gene TRBJ1-2; D might be TRBD1 (6 bases). The V end lost 2 bases, the J end lost 0 bases, and 11 bases lay between the germline ends. CDR3 size: 15 residues. Germline V gene lookup returns CDR1 SGHRS and CDR2 YFSETQ. Complete variable domain (other parts from reference TRBV5-1 and TRBJ1-2): KAGVTQTPRYLIKTRGQQVTLSCSPISGHRSVSWYQQTPGQGLQFLFEYFSETQRNKGNFPGRFSGRQFSNSRSEMNVSTLELGDSALYLCASSFLRGTNYGYTFGSGTRLTVV.

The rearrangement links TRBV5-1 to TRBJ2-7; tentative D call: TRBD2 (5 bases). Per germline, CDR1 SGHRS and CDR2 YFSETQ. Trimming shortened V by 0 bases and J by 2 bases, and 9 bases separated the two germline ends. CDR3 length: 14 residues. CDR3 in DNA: TGCGCCAGCAGCTTGGAGGAGGTGGCCTACGAGCAGTACTTC. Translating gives CASSLEEVAYEQYF.

CDR3 protein: CASSTGREQYF. As DNA, the CDR3 is TGTGCCAGCAGCACAGGGCGCGAGCAGTACTTC. The gene calls are TRBV25-1 and TRBJ2-7; a possible D gene is TRBD1 (6 bases). Germline V CDR1 and CDR2: MGHDK, SYGVNS. Trimming removed 6 bases from V and 6 bases from J, with 9 bases in between. The length of the CDR3 is 11 residues.

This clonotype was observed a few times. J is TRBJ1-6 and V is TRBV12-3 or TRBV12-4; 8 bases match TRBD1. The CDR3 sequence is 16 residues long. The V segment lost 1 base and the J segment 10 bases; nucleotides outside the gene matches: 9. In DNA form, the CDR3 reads TGTGCCAGCAGTTTAGGGGTCGGACAGGGAGGGTCACCCCTCCACTTT. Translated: CASSLGVGQGGSPLHF.

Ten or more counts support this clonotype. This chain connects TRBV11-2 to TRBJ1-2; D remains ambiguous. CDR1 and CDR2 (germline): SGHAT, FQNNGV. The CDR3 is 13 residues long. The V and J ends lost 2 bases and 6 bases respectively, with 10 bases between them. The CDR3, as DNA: TGTGCCAGCAGCTTATCCTACGGGGATGGCTACACCTTC. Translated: CASSLSYGDGYTF.

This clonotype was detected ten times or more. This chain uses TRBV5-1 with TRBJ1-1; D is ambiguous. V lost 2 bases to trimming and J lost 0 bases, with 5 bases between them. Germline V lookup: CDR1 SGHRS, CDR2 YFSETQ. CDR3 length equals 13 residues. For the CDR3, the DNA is TGCGCCAGCAGCTTTACATTGAACACTGAAGCTTTCTTT. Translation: CASSFTLNTEAFF. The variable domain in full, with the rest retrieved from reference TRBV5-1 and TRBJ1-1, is KAGVTQTPRYLIKTRGQQVTLSCSPISGHRSVSWYQQTPGQGLQFLFEYFSETQRNKGNFPGRFSGRQFSNSRSEMNVSTLELGDSALYLCASSFTLNTEAFFGQGTRLTVV.

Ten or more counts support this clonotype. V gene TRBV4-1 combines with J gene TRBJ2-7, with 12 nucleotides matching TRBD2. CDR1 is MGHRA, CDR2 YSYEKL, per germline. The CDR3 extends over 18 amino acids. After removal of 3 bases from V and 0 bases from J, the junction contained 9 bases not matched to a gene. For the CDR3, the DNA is TGCGCCAGCAGCCAGCCCGGGACTAGCGGGTGGAGCTCCTACGAGCAGTACTTC. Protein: CASSQPGTSGWSSYEQYF.